The present entry profiles one T cell receptor beta chain with its context. This specimen belongs to a study of blood T cell repertoires in COVID-19. The CDR3 sequence is 14 residues long. From germline, CDR1 is SGHRS and CDR2 YFSETQ. Trimming removed 2 bases from V and 5 bases from J, with 14 bases in between. Across over 20 US areas, participants ranged in age from about 18 to 90 years. The table came from immunoSEQ multiplex PCR; TCRdb's copy has only in-frame clones and leaves some out. The sample lists approximately 300,000 clones; 90% were seen once. The clonotype comes from a woman in her late teens or twenties with acute COVID-19. Sequencing was performed on PBMCs or T cells enriched from blood (not recorded which). The chain carries TRBV5-1 and TRBJ2-7; D possibly corresponds to TRBD1 (5 bases). The CDR3 DNA is TGCGCCAGCAGCTTCGGCCAGGGCCCGGACGAGCAGTACTTC. Translation gives CASSFGQGPDEQYF.